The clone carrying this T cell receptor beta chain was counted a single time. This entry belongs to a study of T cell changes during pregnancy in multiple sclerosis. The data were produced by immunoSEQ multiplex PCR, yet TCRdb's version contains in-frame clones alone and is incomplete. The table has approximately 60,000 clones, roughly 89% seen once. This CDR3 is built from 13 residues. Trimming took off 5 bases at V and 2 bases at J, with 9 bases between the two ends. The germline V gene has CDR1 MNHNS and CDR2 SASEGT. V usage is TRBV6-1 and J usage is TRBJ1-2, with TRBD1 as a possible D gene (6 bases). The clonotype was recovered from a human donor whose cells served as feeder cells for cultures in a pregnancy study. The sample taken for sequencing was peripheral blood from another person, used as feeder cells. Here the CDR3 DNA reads TGTGCCAGCAGTACCACAGGGAACTATGGCTACACCTTC. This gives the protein CASSTTGNYGYTF.